This section outlines one TCR beta chain sequence together with its context. Its antigen remains unknown. This sample was taken from a study of regulatory T cells in long-lasting Graves disease. Study-wide findings and caveats: Segments TRBV28, TRBJ1-2 and TRBJ2-5 showed preferential usage in persistent disease.

Time point: newly diagnosed GD, antithyroid drugs for less than 3 months. Making the TCR library involved RNA that had been extracted from PBMCs. Relying on iRepertoire HTBI primers and Arm-PCR of CDR3 regions, the team built TCR beta libraries. TCRdb called the multiplex PCR reads again in MiXCR, with one record for every CDR3 protein. Here the sample spans some 370,000 distinct CDR3 sequences, approximately 10% being singletons. This CDR3 is 15 amino acids long. Germline CDR1 KGHSH, CDR2 LQKENI. V was pared by 1 base and J by 1 base, with 10 bases between. The same data also went into a second study, on T cells in Graves' hyperthyroidism and ophthalmopathy. That work states: When the TCR CDR3 underwent first-round RT-PCR, the HTBI primer set was used. Separation of ophthalmopathy from stable hyperthyroidism was achieved by a 13 V-J model. Ophthalmopathy, which appeared later, was predicted by the model a median roughly 6.4 months before onset.

This clonotype was sampled from a young woman with Graves disease. Sequences were derived from peripheral blood mononuclear cells (PBMCs), sampled at new diagnosis, from a patient treated with antithyroid drugs. J is TRBJ1-1 and V is TRBV18; D remains ambiguous. The CDR3 DNA reads as TGTGCCAGCTCACCACTCTCCAGGCGGAACACTGAAGCTTTCTTT. Translated, it gives CASSPLSRRNTEAFF.